This TCR beta chain appears in the sequencing data of a study of blood T cell repertoires in COVID-19. Across the whole study: The United States, Italy and Spain provided the acute and convalescent COVID-19 samples.

Profiling relied on immunoSEQ multiplex PCR, and the TCRdb table lists in-frame clones only, not all of them. The table lists almost 250,000 clones, around 89% of them singletons, with more than 3.5% in the top ten. Individuals drawn from 20 to 25 US areas were roughly 18 to 100 years old. This CDR3 has 14 amino acids. Germline trimming cut 3 bases from V and 6 bases from J; bases unmatched to any gene: 8. The V gene's germline CDR1 is MNHEY and CDR2 SMNVEV (reference sequence). The sample taken for sequencing was PBMCs or T cells enriched from blood (not recorded which). The clonotype comes from a woman aged 30 to 39 who had recovered from COVID-19. This rearrangement joins TRBV27 to TRBJ2-7, with 7 bases identical to TRBD2. CDR3 DNA: TGTGCCAGCAGTTTTTCGGGGGGACCTAGCGAGCAGTACTTC. Its translation is CASSFSGGPSEQYF.